This entry features one T cell receptor beta chain sequence. Germline CDR1 and CDR2: MNHNY and SVGAGI (reference sequence). CDR3 size: 15 residues. With 8 bases clipped from V and 5 bases from J, the junction kept 8 bases outside the gene matches. The data are from a study of Ad26.COV2.S vaccination and SARS-CoV-2 variants. TCRdb keeps only in-frame clones here, not all; method: immunoSEQ multiplex PCR. The sample holds roughly 500,000 clones, roughly nine tenths seen once. Treatment here: around 19 received Ad26.COV2.S at low or high dose, single or two shots; 5 received placebo; per-sample allocation not given. The study sampled participants on day 63 after the first vaccine or placebo injection.

The sample in question was peripheral blood, obtained in a trial of Ad26.COV2.S vaccine versus placebo. The rearrangement links TRBV6-6 to TRBJ1-6; 8 bases fit TRBD1. This receptor was taken from a person aged 18-65 years who received the Ad26.COV2.S COVID-19 vaccine or a placebo. The CDR3 here is CASQGQVTHNSPLHF. The CDR3 nucleotides are TGTGCCAGCCAGGGACAGGTCACTCATAATTCACCCCTCCACTTT.